This TCR beta chain was retrieved from a study of cytomegalovirus exposure and HLA in healthy donors. The CDR3 runs 14 residues. Trimming removed 4 bases from V and 1 base from J, with 11 bases in between. Germline V CDR1 and CDR2: SGHRS, YFSETQ. In the PCR, 60 Vbeta and 13 Jbeta primers were used. Here immunoSEQ multiplex PCR was the method, and the copy in TCRdb shows in-frame clones only, minus some. This table has under 150,000 clones, roughly 9% appearing once. This clone was counted a few times. Its specificity is not known. The sample has other DNA sequences that encode this CDR3 too. Regarding the study as a whole: A later analysis linked a missense DCLRE1C variant to TCR beta V- and J-gene trimming. Cytomegalovirus status, reportedly, was diagnosed with high specificity and sensitivity by the classifier.

The clonotype comes from a middle-aged woman in good health and CMV-seropositive. Sequences were obtained from PBMCs. This sequence joins TRBV5-1 and TRBJ1-1; TRBD1 is a possible D gene (5 bases). The DNA for the CDR3 is TGCGCCAGCAGCGTAATGACAGAGAACACTGAAGCTTTCTTT. This translates into CASSVMTENTEAFF.